The 3 T cell receptor beta chains below come from one sample, sequenced in a study of cytomegalovirus exposure and HLA in healthy donors. PCR primers comprised 60 Vbeta and 13 Jbeta primers. The method was immunoSEQ multiplex PCR; TCRdb's version includes in-frame clones alone and lacks a portion of them. The data hold some 99,000 clones, with roughly three quarters observed a single time. Sequencing used PBMCs. Receptors were obtained from a female donor in good health and CMV-seronegative.

This chain joins TRBV5-1 and TRBJ2-7; TRBD1 agrees at 7 bases. This CDR3 is 17 amino acids long. V shed 0 bases and J 5 bases; nucleotides not matched to a gene: 14. Per the germline V gene, CDR1 is SGHRS and CDR2 is YFSETQ. The CDR3 sequence: CASSLASARGTTNEQYF. The CDR3 coding sequence is TGCGCCAGCAGCTTGGCGTCGGCCAGGGGGACCACCAACGAGCAGTACTTC.

V usage is TRBV6-6 and J usage is TRBJ1-1; 7 nucleotides align to TRBD1. This CDR3 has 15 amino acids. V dropped 5 bases and J dropped 3; count of bases not matched to a gene: 9. CDR1 MNHNY and CDR2 SVGAGI come from the germline V gene (reference sequence). The CDR3 coding sequence is TGTGCCAGCAGTCAGGGACAGCCTTTCGACACTGAAGCTTTCTTT. Amino acid sequence: CASSQGQPFDTEAFF.

The chain has TRBV30 and TRBJ2-4, with D perhaps matching TRBD1 (5 bases). V gave up 0 bases and J gave up 8 bases, with 20 bases separating them. Germline CDR1 GTSNPN, CDR2 SVGIG (reference sequence). The CDR3 length is 16 residues. CDR3 in DNA: TGTGCCTGGAGTGTAGGAGTGGGTGGGGCGCGGCACATTCAGTACTTC. It specifies CAWSVGVGGARHIQYF.